The following is a T cell receptor (beta chain) sequence with its context. The starting material, graft tissue, was processed to release intraepithelial and lamina propria lymphocytes. The data are from a study of graft-versus-host responses after intestinal transplantation. Only in-frame clones appear in the TCRdb table, and some are missing; sequencing was by immunoSEQ multiplex PCR. The sample holds 13,000 or so clones; about 67% are singletons and the top ten take approximately 7%. This clonotype originated in a human patient who received an intestinal transplant, so some T cells may come from the graft donor. The source material was ileum tissue, sampled 16 days after intestinal transplant.

The CDR3 DNA sequence: TGCGCCAGCAGTGCGGCAGGGCGAAACACCATATATTTT. Its protein product is CASSAAGRNTIYF. The chain employs TRBV10-2 and TRBJ1-3; tentatively, D is TRBD1 (5 bases). This CDR3 spans 13 amino acids. Looked up from germline, CDR1 is WSHSY and CDR2 is SAAADI. Trimming removed 4 bases at V and 5 bases at J, with 9 bases between.